The source of this TCR beta chain is a study of TIL therapy for anti-PD-1-resistant metastatic lung cancer. Per germline, CDR1 KGHSH and CDR2 LQKENI. V lost 3 bases and J lost 15, with 12 bases in between. This CDR3 spans 12 amino acids. The libraries were made with immunoSEQ v3. Sequencing depth was approximately 2 million read pairs for survey level, about 5-6.5 million for deep. The assay was immunoSEQ multiplex PCR, and TCRdb's table has in-frame clones only and misses some. The sample records tens of thousands of clones, less than 75% being singletons. This clone was seen more than once but under ten times. Antigen specificity is unknown. Sample time point: pre-treatment sample, taken before nivolumab and TIL therapy. Pleural nodules or supraclavicular lymph nodes made up most of the excised metastases sampled. Tumors were harvested before any PD-1/PD-L1 blockade. Enrollment ran from 2017 to early 2020.

Whole-study findings and limits: Compared with baseline intratumoral T cells, expanded TIL cultures were more clonal and less diverse (roughly 6.5% vs 31%).

The chain has TRBV18 and TRBJ2-6; no reliable D call. The sample was tumor tissue, taken at baseline. This clonotype was sampled from a person aged 25-80 years with non-small cell lung cancer. CDR3 bases: TGTGCCAGCTCACCCTTACAAGGAGCCCTGACTTTC. Its protein is CASSPLQGALTF.